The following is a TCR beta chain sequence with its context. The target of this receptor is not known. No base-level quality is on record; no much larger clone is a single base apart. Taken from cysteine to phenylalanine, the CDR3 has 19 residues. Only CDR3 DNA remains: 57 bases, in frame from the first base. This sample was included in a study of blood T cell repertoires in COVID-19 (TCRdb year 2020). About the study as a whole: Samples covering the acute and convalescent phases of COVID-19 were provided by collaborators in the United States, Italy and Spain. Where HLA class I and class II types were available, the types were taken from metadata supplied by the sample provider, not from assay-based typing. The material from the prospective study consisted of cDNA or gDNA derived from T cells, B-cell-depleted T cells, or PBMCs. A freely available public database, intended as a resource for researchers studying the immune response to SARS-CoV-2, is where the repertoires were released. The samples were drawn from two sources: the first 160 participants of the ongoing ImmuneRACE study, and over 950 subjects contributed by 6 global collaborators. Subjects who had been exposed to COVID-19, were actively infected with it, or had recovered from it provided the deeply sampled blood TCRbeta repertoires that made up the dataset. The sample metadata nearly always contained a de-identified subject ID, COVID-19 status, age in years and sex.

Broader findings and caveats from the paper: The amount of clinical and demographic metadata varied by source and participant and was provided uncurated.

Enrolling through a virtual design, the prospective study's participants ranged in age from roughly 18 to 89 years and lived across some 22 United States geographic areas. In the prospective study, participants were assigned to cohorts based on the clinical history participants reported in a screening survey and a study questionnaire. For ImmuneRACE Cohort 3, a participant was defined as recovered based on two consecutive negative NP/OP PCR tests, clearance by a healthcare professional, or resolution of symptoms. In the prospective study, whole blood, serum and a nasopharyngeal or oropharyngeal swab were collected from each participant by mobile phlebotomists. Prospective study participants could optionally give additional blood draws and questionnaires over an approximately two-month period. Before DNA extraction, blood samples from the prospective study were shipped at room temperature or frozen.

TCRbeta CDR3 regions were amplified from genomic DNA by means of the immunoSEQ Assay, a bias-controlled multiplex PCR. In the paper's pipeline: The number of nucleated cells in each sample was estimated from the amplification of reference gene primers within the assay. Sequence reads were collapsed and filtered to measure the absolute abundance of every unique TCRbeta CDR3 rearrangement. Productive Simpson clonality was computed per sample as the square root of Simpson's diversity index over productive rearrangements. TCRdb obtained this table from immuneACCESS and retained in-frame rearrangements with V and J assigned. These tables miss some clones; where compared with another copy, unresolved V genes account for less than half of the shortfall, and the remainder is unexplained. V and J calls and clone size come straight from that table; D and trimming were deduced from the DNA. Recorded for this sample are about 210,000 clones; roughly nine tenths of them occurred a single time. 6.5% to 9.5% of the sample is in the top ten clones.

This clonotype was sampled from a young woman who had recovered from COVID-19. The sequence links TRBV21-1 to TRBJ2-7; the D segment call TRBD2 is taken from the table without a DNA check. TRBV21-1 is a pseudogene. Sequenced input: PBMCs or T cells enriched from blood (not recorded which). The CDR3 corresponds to CASSKVVNPGAPTPYEQYF. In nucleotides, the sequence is TGTGCCAGCAGCAAAGTAGTAAATCCGGGAGCCCCTACCCCCTACGAGCAGTACTTC.